This T cell receptor beta chain came from a study of cytomegalovirus exposure and HLA in healthy donors. A word on this clone: Its antigen is not known.

Broader study findings: Among the sequence variants, a highly shared cluster was likely an artifact of sequencing.

PCR involved 60 Vbeta and 13 Jbeta primers. Method: immunoSEQ multiplex PCR; TCRdb's copy keeps in-frame clones and lacks some. The sample has 150,000 to 200,000 clones, 82% seen once. This TCR came from a girl aged 10-17 years in good health and CMV-seropositive. The sample consisted of PBMCs.

CDR3 nucleotides: TGTGCCAGCAGTCCGGACAGGGATAATCAGCCCCAGCATTTT. Residues: CASSPDRDNQPQHF. The chain employs TRBV27 and TRBJ1-5, with 8 bases matching TRBD1. With V trimmed by 5 bases and J by 4 bases, 4 bases remained unmatched. CDR1 is MNHEY, CDR2 SMNVEV, per germline (reference sequence). The CDR3 covers 14 residues.